Below are 12 T cell receptor beta chains sequenced from a single sample in a study of shared clonotypes between healthy human individuals. Profiling relied on immunoSEQ multiplex PCR, and the TCRdb table lists in-frame clones only, not all of them. The sample carries 2,500,000 or so clones, 85% to 95% recorded once. Specimen: naive CD4+ T cells from PBMCs. Noted subset: CD45RA+ positively selected. Receptor source: a man between 18 and 29 years old in good health. Some clones in this sample may be carry-over from other donors' samples.

As regards this clone: This CDR3 is also generated by other DNA sequences in the sample. The V call is TRBV18, the J call TRBJ1-1, with TRBD1 matching 7 bases. The CDR3 totals 14 residues. The junction had 1 base not matched to a gene; V was cut back by 1 base and J by 2 bases. Germline V CDR1 and CDR2: KGHSH, LQKENI. The CDR3 loop is CASSPQGANTEAFF. CDR3 sequence (DNA): TGTGCCAGCTCACCACAGGGGGCCAACACTGAAGCTTTCTTT.

This sequence joins TRBV18 and TRBJ1-1; unclear D gene. Germline CDR1 KGHSH, CDR2 LQKENI. The CDR3 covers 16 residues. V lost 5 bases and J lost 4, with 20 bases in between. The CDR3 loop reads CASSSDLRGMATEAFF. As DNA, the CDR3 is TGTGCCAGCTCATCGGACCTCCGAGGTATGGCCACTGAAGCTTTCTTT.

The chain links TRBV15 to TRBJ2-5; no reliable D call. CDR1 and CDR2 (germline): LNHNV, YYDKDF (reference sequence). This CDR3 has 19 amino acids. The V gene lost 0 bases and the J gene lost 0 bases, with 20 bases spanning the gap. This chain's CDR3 is CATSRDRITLTAYQETQYF. CDR3 in DNA: TGTGCCACCAGCAGAGACAGGATTACATTGACCGCTTACCAAGAGACCCAGTACTTC.

This clone came up a few times. The chain joins TRBV19 to TRBJ1-1; the D is unclear. The CDR3 extends over 15 amino acids. Germline assignment: CDR1 LNHDA and CDR2 SQIVND (reference sequence). V was trimmed by 1 base and J by 5 bases, leaving 14 bases between them. For the CDR3, the DNA is TGTGCCAGTAGTATAGTTTATGCCGGGGAGACTGAAGCTTTCTTT. This sequence encodes CASSIVYAGETEAFF.

This chain connects TRBV18 to TRBJ2-2; 9 bases fit TRBD2. CDR1 and CDR2 from the germline V gene are KGHSH and LQKENI. The CDR3 spans 16 residues. V lost 5 bases to trimming and J lost 7 bases; unmatched junction nucleotides: 11. CDR3 nucleotide sequence: TGTGCCAGCTCATTGGGCCTAGCGGGAATTGTCGGGGAGCTGTTTTTT. The encoded protein is CASSLGLAGIVGELFF. Full variable domain (rest looked up from reference TRBV18 and TRBJ2-2): NAGVMQNPRHLVRRRGQEARLRCSPMKGHSHVYWYRQLPEEGLKFMVYLQKENIIDESGMPKERFSAEFPKEGPSILRIQQVVRGDSAAYFCASSLGLAGIVGELFFGEGSRLTVL.

As to this clone: Other DNA sequences in this specimen translate into the identical CDR3. The gene calls are TRBV6-5 and TRBJ2-7; unclear D gene. The CDR3 extends over 13 amino acids. Germline lookup yields CDR1 MNHEY and CDR2 SVGAGI. The germline V and J ends were trimmed by 5 bases and 3 bases, with 11 bases remaining between them. The CDR3 DNA reads TGTGCCAGCAGTCTTGGTCCTCTCTACGAGCAGTACTTC. This sequence encodes CASSLGPLYEQYF.

The V and J genes are TRBV11-3 and TRBJ2-2; D is perhaps TRBD2 (7 bases). The CDR3 is made up of 14 amino acids. With 6 bases removed from V and 4 bases from J, the gap between germline ends came to 12 bases. CDR1 is SGHNT, CDR2 YENEEA, per germline. The CDR3: CASREGGGTGELFF. In nucleotides, the CDR3 is TGTGCCAGCAGAGAGGGAGGGGGCACCGGGGAGCTGTTTTTT.

This chain connects TRBV29-1 to TRBJ2-3, with unresolved D. Per germline, CDR1 SQVTM and CDR2 ANQGSEA. The CDR3 spans 13 residues. With 6 bases removed from V and 4 bases from J, the gap between germline ends came to 14 bases. CDR3 sequence: CSVLLLLADTQYF. In DNA, the CDR3 is TGCAGCGTCTTGTTGCTCCTAGCAGATACGCAGTATTTT.

This clone has a single count. This chain uses TRBV5-1 with TRBJ1-4; the D is unclear. Germline lookup yields CDR1 SGHRS and CDR2 YFSETQ. Trimming took off 0 bases at V and 8 bases at J, with 11 bases between the two ends. The CDR3 sequence is 14 residues long. DNA of the CDR3: TGCGCCAGCAGCTTGGCAGGACTCTCCGAAAAACTGTTTTTT. This gives the protein CASSLAGLSEKLFF.

The rearrangement joins TRBV28 to TRBJ1-1; perhaps TRBD1 as D (6 bases). V dropped 6 bases and J dropped 8 bases, with 25 bases sitting between them. The CDR3 has 16 residues. Germline CDR1 is MDHEN and CDR2 is SYDVKM. The chain's CDR3 is CASRSSGAGSHTEAFF. In nucleotides, the CDR3 is TGTGCCAGCAGGTCTTCGGGGGCAGGGTCCCATACAGAAGCTTTCTTT.

This rearrangement joins TRBV18 to TRBJ1-3, with D maybe TRBD1 (5 bases). The V and J ends lost 3 bases and 7 bases respectively, with 13 bases between them. Looked up from germline, CDR1 is KGHSH and CDR2 is LQKENI. The CDR3 runs 14 residues. In DNA, the CDR3 is TGTGCCAGCTCACCCCCAGGGTATGGGAACACCATATATTTT. Amino acids: CASSPPGYGNTIYF. The full variable domain, completed using reference TRBV18 and TRBJ1-3, is NAGVMQNPRHLVRRRGQEARLRCSPMKGHSHVYWYRQLPEEGLKFMVYLQKENIIDESGMPKERFSAEFPKEGPSILRIQQVVRGDSAAYFCASSPPGYGNTIYFGEGSWLTVV.

The chain combines TRBV1 with TRBJ2-2. TRBV1 is flagged as a pseudogene. The CDR3 has 17 amino acids. The CDR3 nucleotides are TGCACCAGCAGCCAAGAAACTTCCGGATTCCACACCGGGGAGCTGTTTTTT. This translates into CTSSQETSGFHTGELFF.